The entry below gives a single T cell receptor beta chain sequence along with its context. Its matching antigen is unknown. CDR1 is SNHLY, CDR2 FYNNEI, per germline. Trimming took 7 bases from V and 5 from J; bases not matched to a gene: 16. The CDR3 has 17 amino acids. This record belongs to a study of OX40 agonist ivuxolimab in advanced cancers. Study as a whole: Dose-escalation patients suffered from hepatocellular carcinoma, melanoma, renal cell or head and neck cancer. Those enrolled were about 82% male, with a mean age of approximately 60 years and ages from 23 to 79.

The study's findings and limits: Also present in some nonresponders was a low level of normalized T-cell clonal expansion. Within 6 weeks, CD4+ and CD8+ blood T cells expanded clonally at 0.1 to 3.0 mg/kg.

The method was immunoSEQ multiplex PCR; TCRdb's version includes in-frame clones alone and lacks a portion of them. The sample lists about 62,000 clones; around 85% were seen once. The TCR originated in an adult with an advanced solid tumor such as melanoma, head and neck, liver or kidney cancer. The gene calls are TRBV2 and TRBJ2-5; 10 nucleotides line up with TRBD2. Sequences were derived from CD4+ or CD8+ T cells sorted from blood, sampled in a trial of the OX40 agonist ivuxolimab. The CDR3 DNA sequence: TGTGCCAGCACATTAGAGGGGCTAGCGGGAGAAGCGGAGACCCAGTACTTC. The encoded protein is CASTLEGLAGEAETQYF.